The next 10 T cell receptor beta chains were all read from a single sample in a study of blood T cell repertoires in COVID-19. The assay was immunoSEQ multiplex PCR, and TCRdb's table has in-frame clones only and misses some. The sample shows roughly 200,000 clones, 70% to 90% of them seen only once. The sample consisted of peripheral blood. Every receptor here comes from a man between 60 and 75 years old with acute or convalescent COVID-19.

This clone has a handful of counts. The V call is TRBV6-6, the J call TRBJ2-7; D may be TRBD2 (5 bases). The CDR3 is 13 amino acids. V was trimmed by 7 bases and J by 2 bases, leaving 12 bases between them. Germline V gene data show CDR1 as MNHNY and CDR2 as SVGAGI (reference sequence). The CDR3 loop reads CASNSVGAYEQYF. CDR3 DNA: TGTGCCAGCAACTCGGTGGGAGCCTACGAGCAGTACTTC.

This clone has only one observation. The V and J genes are TRBV6-5 and TRBJ2-5; 10 bases agree with TRBD1. This CDR3 region has 16 residues. With V trimmed by 2 bases and J by 2 bases, 5 bases remained unmatched. Germline V gene lookup returns CDR1 MNHEY and CDR2 SVGAGI. The CDR3 sequence: CASSYVGTGDQETQYF. The CDR3 DNA is TGTGCCAGCAGTTACGTCGGGACAGGGGATCAAGAGACCCAGTACTTC.

The chain links TRBV3-1 (or the pseudogene TRBV3-2) to TRBJ2-1; 13 nucleotides agree with TRBD2. Germline V gene lookup returns CDR1 LGHDT and CDR2 YNNKEL (reference sequence). V was clipped by 1 base and J by 9 bases; unmatched bases: 3. This CDR3 is 15 amino acids long. For the CDR3, the DNA is TGTGCCAGCAGCCAAGGGACTAGCGGGAGTGGTGAGCAGTTCTTC. Its translation: CASSQGTSGSGEQFF.

This clone was detected once. The chain carries TRBV28 and TRBJ2-7; TRBD2 aligns across 10 bases. The CDR3 runs to 16 residues. Losses at the gene ends were 5 bases for V and 2 bases for J; bases not matched to a gene: 9. CDR1 is MDHEN, CDR2 SYDVKM, per germline. CDR3 nucleotide sequence: TGTGCCAGCAGTCCCACTAGCGGGACGGGTGCCTACGAGCAGTACTTC. Encoded protein: CASSPTSGTGAYEQYF.

The genes are TRBV27 and TRBJ1-2; D might be TRBD1 (5 bases). There are 14 residues in the CDR3. The ends were cut back, 5 bases at V and 4 bases at J, with 14 bases in the middle. CDR1 is MNHEY and CDR2 is SMNVEV in the germline V gene (reference sequence). The CDR3 region is CASSDAAGRYGYTF. CDR3 DNA: TGTGCCAGCAGTGACGCGGCGGGACGCTATGGCTACACCTTC.

The chain has TRBV6-6 and TRBJ2-7, with 10 bases aligning to TRBD2. Trimming cost V 6 bases and J 6 bases; bases outside gene matches: 5. Looked up from germline, CDR1 is MNHNY and CDR2 is SVGAGI (reference sequence). The CDR3 sequence is 13 residues long. CDR3 sequence (DNA): TGTGCCAGCAGCCTAGCGGGAGTAATCGAGCAGTACTTC. Protein sequence: CASSLAGVIEQYF.

This chain connects TRBV3-1 (or the pseudogene TRBV3-2) to TRBJ2-5; tentative D call: TRBD2 (6 bases). The CDR3 consists of 13 residues. Trimming pared 5 bases from V and 2 bases from J, leaving 9 bases between. The V gene's germline CDR1 is LGHDT and CDR2 YNNKEL (reference sequence). CDR3 amino acids: CASSMEGQETQYF. CDR3 DNA sequence: TGTGCCAGCAGCATGGAGGGTCAAGAGACCCAGTACTTC.

This chain links TRBV28 with TRBJ1-6, with 8 bases matching TRBD1. V gave up 8 bases and J gave up 7 bases; unmatched junction bases: 13. The CDR3 covers 16 residues. Germline V gene data show CDR1 as MDHEN and CDR2 as SYDVKM. The CDR3, as DNA: TGTGCCAGCGACACCGGGACAGGCAATGGGAATTCACCCCTCCACTTT. Amino acids: CASDTGTGNGNSPLHF.

The V and J genes are TRBV6-1 and TRBJ1-1; tentatively, D is TRBD1 (5 bases). This CDR3 has 15 residues. Trimming took 2 bases from V and 0 from J, leaving 10 bases between them. Germline V gives CDR1 MNHNS, CDR2 SASEGT. This chain's CDR3 is CASSEPGGVNTEAFF. CDR3 DNA sequence: TGTGCCAGCAGTGAACCGGGGGGTGTGAACACTGAAGCTTTCTTT.

This chain uses TRBV6-2 or TRBV6-3 with TRBJ2-1, with D maybe TRBD1 (6 bases). The V end was cut by 8 bases, the J end by 9 bases, with 17 bases between. The CDR3 spans 13 residues. Looked up from germline, CDR1 is MNHEY and CDR2 is SVGEGT. CDR3 sequence (DNA): TGTGCCAGCGGCCCCTACAGGGAGACTGAGCAGTTCTTC. Protein: CASGPYRETEQFF.